The next 26 T cell receptor beta chains were all read from a single sample in a study of Graves' ophthalmopathy and Graves' hyperthyroidism. RNA transcripts were the source from which TCR beta CDR3 regions were amplified. Investigators did first-round RT-PCR with HTBI primers, then second-round multiplex PCR. TCRdb passed the multiplex PCR reads through MiXCR, listing each CDR3 protein once. This table has some 350,000 distinct CDR3 sequences, roughly a sixth appearing once. Sequencing was performed on peripheral blood. These receptors were obtained from an adult woman with stable Graves' hyperthyroidism.

This clonotype was seen ten or more times. The chain recombines TRBV10-1 with TRBJ2-2; perhaps TRBD1 as D (5 bases). The germline V gene has CDR1 WNHNN and CDR2 SYGVQD (reference sequence). V was clipped by 5 bases and J by 5 bases, with 18 bases between them. This CDR3 is 16 amino acids long. Written as DNA, the CDR3 is TGCGCCAGCAGTCGGACATCCACAAAAGCTACCGGGGAGCTGTTTTTT. It encodes CASSRTSTKATGELFF.

This clonotype was seen many times. The chain employs TRBV12-3 or TRBV12-4 and TRBJ1-5, with D hard to call. The CDR3 is 14 residues long. The V end lost 3 bases, the J end lost 4 bases, and 10 bases lay between the germline ends. CDR3 sequence: CASSFGQSNQPQHF. CDR3 nucleotide sequence: TGTGCCAGCAGTTTCGGGCAGAGTAATCAGCCCCAGCATTTT.

This clonotype has ten or more counts. This sequence joins TRBV24-1 and TRBJ2-6; D is unresolved. The CDR3 is 15 residues long. Per germline, CDR1 KGHDR and CDR2 SFDVKD. The germline V and J ends were trimmed by 5 bases and 0 bases, with 7 bases remaining between them. In DNA, the CDR3 is TGTGCCACCAGTGTCTGGATCTCTGGGGCCAACGTCCTGACTTTC. The encoded protein is CATSVWISGANVLTF.

The chain carries TRBV5-1 and TRBJ1-3; 11 bases are a match to TRBD1. V dropped 4 bases and J dropped 2; count of bases not matched to a gene: 2. CDR3 length: 15 residues. CDR1 is SGHRS and CDR2 is YFSETQ in the germline V gene. CDR3 amino acids: CASSRDRGAGNTIYF. The CDR3 nucleotides are TGCGCCAGCAGCCGGGACAGGGGGGCTGGAAACACCATATATTTT.

This clonotype has ten or more counts. V and J are TRBV7-2 and TRBJ2-7; 8 nucleotides match TRBD2. The CDR3 length is 17 residues. V lost 1 base, J lost 3 bases, and 11 bases stayed unmatched. Germline CDR1 is SGHTA and CDR2 is FQGNSA. CDR3 amino acids: CASSLVGSGTSFYEQYF. In DNA form, the CDR3 reads TGTGCCAGCAGCTTAGTAGGGTCCGGGACTAGTTTCTACGAGCAGTACTTC.

This clonotype was found many times. V is TRBV12-3 or TRBV12-4 and J is TRBJ2-7, with TRBD2 identical over 8 bases. The CDR3 has 16 amino acids. The V segment lost 11 bases and the J segment 6 bases; nucleotides outside the gene matches: 21. Here the CDR3 reads CASGRVGGAGGGEQYF. The CDR3 DNA sequence: TGTGCCTCCGGGAGGGTCGGGGGCGCGGGCGGTGGCGAGCAGTACTTC.

This clonotype was detected ten times or more. The V call is TRBV4-2, the J call TRBJ2-7; maybe TRBD2 (5 bases). Germline V gene sequence: CDR1 LGHNA, CDR2 YNFKEQ. This CDR3 is built from 15 residues. V was trimmed by 0 bases and J by 4 bases, leaving 13 bases between them. The CDR3 reads CASSQDPERSYEQYF. The DNA for the CDR3 is TGTGCCAGCAGCCAAGATCCGGAGCGGTCTTACGAGCAGTACTTC.

This clonotype has at least ten counts. This chain joins TRBV6-1 and TRBJ2-7; the match to TRBD1 covers 7 bases. V was clipped by 4 bases and J by 1 base; unmatched bases: 7. This CDR3 is 15 amino acids long. Per germline, CDR1 MNHNS and CDR2 SASEGT. CDR3 loop: CASSGPGTASYEQYF. CDR3 DNA: TGTGCCAGCAGTGGCCCCGGGACAGCATCCTACGAGCAGTACTTC.

The chain employs TRBV19 and TRBJ1-1; D remains ambiguous. V was trimmed by 6 bases and J by 5 bases, leaving 16 bases between them. The CDR3 spans 14 residues. Germline CDR1 LNHDA, CDR2 SQIVND (reference sequence). The DNA for the CDR3 is TGTGCCAGTAGCCCACCCACCCAAGGAACTGAAGCTTTCTTT. Translation: CASSPPTQGTEAFF.

This clonotype was detected many times. Relative to the germline gene, one junction end is altered; a read error may explain this. This chain uses TRBV5-1 with TRBJ2-7; D may match TRBD1 or TRBD2 (5 bases each). CDR3 length: 15 amino acids. Germline V gene lookup returns CDR1 SGHRS and CDR2 YFSETQ. The CDR3 DNA sequence: TGCGCCTGCAGCTGGGGTCGGGGCCTCTCCTACGAGCAGTACTTC. Residues: CACSWGRGLSYEQYF. Filled out from reference TRBV5-1 and TRBJ2-7, the complete variable domain reads KAGVTQTPRYLIKTRGQQVTLSCSPISGHRSVSWYQQTPGQGLQFLFEYFSETQRNKGNFPGRFSGRQFSNSRSEMNVSTLELGDSALYLCACSWGRGLSYEQYFGPGTRLTVT.

This clonotype was recorded many times. The chain employs TRBV28 and TRBJ2-5; D uncertain. V dropped 6 bases and J dropped 0 bases, with 17 bases sitting between them. The CDR3 totals 16 residues. Germline V gene data show CDR1 as MDHEN and CDR2 as SYDVKM. The CDR3 DNA follows: TGTGCCAGCAGCCCAGCCCGCGGCAGCTACCAAGAGACCCAGTACTTC. Amino acids: CASSPARGSYQETQYF.

This clonotype was recorded at least ten times. This sequence joins TRBV7-3 and TRBJ2-2; no clear D gene. V was clipped by 3 bases and J by 5 bases, with 16 bases between them. This CDR3 has 16 residues. CDR1 is SGHTA and CDR2 is FQGTGA in the germline V gene. The CDR3 region has the DNA TGTGCCAGCAGCTTGACCGATCAATCCGTAACCGGGGAGCTGTTTTTT. Translated, it gives CASSLTDQSVTGELFF. The variable domain in full, completed from reference TRBV7-3 and TRBJ2-2, reads GAGVSQTPSNKVTEKGKYVELRCDPISGHTALYWYRQSLGQGPEFLIYFQGTGAADDSGLPNDRFFAVRPEGSVSTLKIQRTERGDSAVYLCASSLTDQSVTGELFFGEGSRLTVL.

This clonotype was found a few times. The chain has TRBV6-1 and TRBJ2-4, with D uncertain. CDR1 and CDR2 from the germline V gene are MNHNS and SASEGT. There are 13 residues in the CDR3. The ends were cut back, 7 bases at V and 1 base at J, with 8 bases in the middle. The CDR3 spells CASTPDAKNIQYF. In DNA, the CDR3 is TGTGCCAGCACCCCAGACGCCAAAAACATTCAGTACTTC.

This clonotype was seen only a few times. This chain connects TRBV19 to TRBJ1-5; 10 nucleotides align to TRBD1. V trimming: 6 bases; J trimming: 9 bases; junction bases outside the gene matches: 5. Germline CDR1 LNHDA, CDR2 SQIVND (reference sequence). The CDR3 is 13 amino acids. The CDR3 loop reads CASSKGDRGPQHF. For the CDR3, the DNA is TGTGCCAGTAGCAAAGGGGACAGGGGGCCCCAGCATTTT.

Ten or more counts support this clonotype. The rearrangement uses TRBV28 and TRBJ1-2; D not resolved. CDR3 size: 14 residues. V lost 6 bases, J lost 2 bases, and 13 bases lay in between. Germline V lookup: CDR1 MDHEN, CDR2 SYDVKM. CDR3: CASSGEGLNYGYTF. The CDR3 DNA reads TGTGCCAGCAGCGGGGAAGGGCTAAACTATGGCTACACCTTC.

This clonotype was recorded many times. The chain combines TRBV12-3 or TRBV12-4 with TRBJ2-7, with D possibly matching TRBD2 (6 bases). The length of the CDR3 is 14 residues. Trimming stripped 1 base from V and 0 bases from J, with 7 bases between. CDR3 DNA sequence: TGTGCCAGCAGTTTAGGGGGGGACTCCTACGAGCAGTACTTC. Amino acids: CASSLGGDSYEQYF.

Many counts were recorded for this clonotype. The rearrangement links TRBV29-1 to TRBJ2-7; 7 bases are shared with TRBD2. The CDR3 is 13 residues long. Looked up from germline, CDR1 is SQVTM and CDR2 is ANQGSEA. V shed 4 bases, J shed 2 bases, and the junction held 5 bases outside the gene matches. The CDR3 DNA reads TGCAGCGTTGGGGACGGGAGGACCTACGAGCAGTACTTC. This sequence encodes CSVGDGRTYEQYF.

In this sample, this clonotype turned up many times. J is TRBJ1-5 and V is TRBV6-5, with D possibly being TRBD1 (6 bases). Trimming stripped 1 base from V and 5 bases from J, with 12 bases between. The CDR3 totals 15 residues. CDR1 MNHEY and CDR2 SVGAGI come from the germline V gene. CDR3: CASSYYREDDQPQHF. The DNA of the CDR3 is TGTGCCAGCAGTTACTACAGGGAGGACGATCAGCCCCAGCATTTT.

The chain is built from TRBV7-2 and TRBJ2-7; weak D call: TRBD2 (6 bases). Germline loops: CDR1 SGHTA, CDR2 FQGNSA. V was clipped by 4 bases and J by 0 bases, with 10 bases between them. The CDR3 covers 14 residues. CDR3 nucleotide sequence: TGTGCCAGCAGCTATCTAGCGTCCTCCTACGAGCAGTACTTC. Translation: CASSYLASSYEQYF.

In its sample, this clonotype was seen many times. This sequence joins TRBV14 and TRBJ2-7, with D unresolved. V gave up 4 bases and J gave up 2 bases, with 12 bases separating them. The CDR3 sequence is 14 residues long. CDR1 and CDR2 (germline): SGHDN, FVKESK. The CDR3 loop reads CASSRLRQPYEQYF. DNA for the CDR3: TGTGCCAGCAGCCGGCTGCGGCAGCCCTACGAGCAGTACTTC.

In this sample, this clonotype turned up many times. The chain carries TRBV12-3 or TRBV12-4 and TRBJ1-2; D perhaps matches TRBD1 (5 bases). CDR3 length: 13 amino acids. V was shortened by 6 bases and J by 8 bases, with 16 bases between the two germline ends. This CDR3 is CASSNNRRGGYTF. CDR3 DNA sequence: TGTGCCAGCAGCAATAACCGGAGGGGCGGCTACACCTTC.

The table lists this clonotype with a few counts. V usage is TRBV30 and J usage is TRBJ2-7, with 9 bases aligning to TRBD1. CDR1 is GTSNPN, CDR2 SVGIG, per germline (reference sequence). This CDR3 comprises 14 residues. With 3 bases clipped from V and 5 bases from J, the junction kept 8 bases outside the gene matches. CDR3 sequence reads: CAWRGPGTGNEQYF. CDR3 bases: TGTGCCTGGAGGGGACCCGGGACAGGGAACGAGCAGTACTTC.

This clonotype appeared many times. V usage is TRBV11-1 and J usage is TRBJ2-2, with D maybe TRBD2 (5 bases). The CDR3 extends over 16 amino acids. Germline V gene data show CDR1 as SGHAT and CDR2 as FQDESV (reference sequence). The V gene lost 1 base and the J gene lost 0 bases, with 9 bases spanning the gap. The DNA for the CDR3 is TGTGCCAGCAGCTTAGACCCAGCGGCGAACACCGGGGAGCTGTTTTTT. Translated: CASSLDPAANTGELFF.

This clonotype occurred many times. This rearrangement joins TRBV29-1 to TRBJ2-7; possible D gene TRBD1, 6 bases. Germline lookup yields CDR1 SQVTM and CDR2 ANQGSEA. The CDR3 extends over 12 amino acids. V was trimmed by 6 bases and J by 2 bases, leaving 11 bases between them. This CDR3 is CSVRTVAYEQYF. Here the CDR3 DNA reads TGCAGCGTCCGGACAGTAGCCTACGAGCAGTACTTC.

This clonotype was seen ten or more times. In DNA form, the CDR3 reads TGCAGTGCTAGAGGTTTCGATGGTGGGGCCCTGGTGGATGGCTACACCTTC. Protein sequence: CSARGFDGGALVDGYTF. This sequence joins TRBV20-1 and TRBJ1-2, with D possibly TRBD1 on 5 matching bases. Germline CDR1 reads DFQATT; CDR2 reads SNEGSKA (reference sequence). This CDR3 has 17 residues. V gave up 1 base and J gave up 6 bases, with 24 bases separating them.

This clonotype was detected only a few times. The chain recombines TRBV20-1 with TRBJ2-2; no clear D gene. Between the trimmed V and J ends, which lost 0 bases and 5 bases, there was a span of 10 bases. Germline V gives CDR1 DFQATT, CDR2 SNEGSKA (reference sequence). The CDR3 extends over 14 amino acids. Here the CDR3 reads CSARDRARTGELFF. CDR3 nucleotide sequence: TGCAGTGCTAGAGATAGGGCGCGGACCGGGGAGCTGTTTTTT.